What follows are 15 T cell receptor beta chains derived from one specimen sequenced in a study of blood T cells in healthy people across ages. A J-beta primer mix and a sample-barcoded 5' primer were used in a second PCR of roughly 6 to 11 cycles. In TCRdb, the 5' RACE reads were re-called with MiXCR into one record per CDR3 protein. The data show 650,000 to 1,000,000 distinct CDR3 sequences, 30% to 45% seen once. Sequenced: blood. The origin of the receptors is a man younger than 30 in good health.

The chain links TRBV10-3 to TRBJ2-3; TRBD1 matches 9 bases. This CDR3 is 14 amino acids long. With 9 bases clipped from V and 5 bases from J, the junction kept 9 bases outside the gene matches. Per germline, CDR1 ENHRY and CDR2 SYGVKD. DNA of the CDR3: TGTGCCATGAGTCCGGGACAGGGAGGAGATACGCAGTATTTT. Protein product: CAMSPGQGGDTQYF.

This clonotype was found a few times. V gene TRBV4-3 combines with J gene TRBJ2-3; D not resolved. V was pared by 3 bases and J by 2 bases, with 9 bases between. The CDR3 has 14 amino acids. Germline assignment: CDR1 LGHNA and CDR2 YSLEER. The CDR3 DNA reads TGCGCCAGCAGCCAGTACACCTACACAGATACGCAGTATTTT. This gives the protein CASSQYTYTDTQYF.

In the case of this clonotype: A junction end diverges from the germline sequence, so it may reflect a read error. This sequence joins TRBV5-6 and TRBJ2-3; tentatively, D is TRBD1 or TRBD2 (5 bases each). CDR1 SGHDT and CDR2 YYEEEE come from the germline V gene. The CDR3 sequence is 15 residues long. DNA of the CDR3: TGTGCCGGCAGGGTCCGGGAACCGAGCACAGATACGCAGTATTTT. Its protein is CAGRVREPSTDTQYF.

This clonotype was picked up one time. V and J are TRBV20-1 and TRBJ2-5, with no clear D. Trimming left V 3 bases short and J 11 bases short, with 19 bases between. CDR1 is DFQATT, CDR2 SNEGSKA, per germline (reference sequence). The CDR3 runs 13 residues. CDR3 in DNA: TGCAGTGCTAGTGCTGGCGTCCCCAATGAGCAGTACTTC. It codes for CSASAGVPNEQYF.

This chain links TRBV7-2 with TRBJ2-4, with 8 bases identical to TRBD1. Germline V CDR1 and CDR2: SGHTA, FQGNSA. This CDR3 contains 15 residues. V was pared by 1 base and J by 6 bases, with 5 bases of the junction left unmatched. The CDR3 region has the DNA TGTGCCAGCAGCTTAGGTCCAGGGGGCATAAACATTCAGTACTTC. Translation: CASSLGPGGINIQYF.

Only a few counts were recorded for this clonotype. This chain joins TRBV27 and TRBJ2-7, with TRBD1 matching over 7 bases. Per germline, CDR1 MNHEY and CDR2 SMNVEV (reference sequence). CDR3 length: 14 amino acids. The V gene end was trimmed by 3 bases and the J gene end by 3 bases; junction bases not matched to a gene: 5. CDR3 amino acids: CASSFFQGDYEQYF. The CDR3 DNA reads TGTGCCAGCAGTTTTTTCCAGGGGGACTACGAGCAGTACTTC.

This chain joins TRBV4-3 and TRBJ1-2; D perhaps matches TRBD1 (5 bases). Between the trimmed V and J ends, which lost 1 base and 4 bases, there was a span of 16 bases. The CDR3 length is 16 residues. Germline-derived CDR1 and CDR2 are LGHNA and YSLEER. The CDR3 DNA follows: TGCGCCAGCAGCCAAGGCTTTGGGGGGGACCCCTATGGCTACACCTTC. It codes for CASSQGFGGDPYGYTF.

This clonotype was counted only a few times. The chain uses TRBV5-1 and TRBJ2-5; 7 nucleotides match TRBD1. CDR3 length equals 15 residues. J lost 2 bases, V lost 1 base, and 5 bases had no gene match. Germline CDR1 is SGHRS and CDR2 is YFSETQ. CDR3 DNA: TGCGCCAGCAGCTTGTTACCGGGACAGCAAGAGACCCAGTACTTC. Translating it yields CASSLLPGQQETQYF.

This chain uses TRBV4-1 with TRBJ2-3; no clear D gene. The germline V gene has CDR1 MGHRA and CDR2 YSYEKL. Trimming removed 1 base from V and 6 bases from J, with 11 bases in between. The CDR3 runs to 14 residues. CDR3: CASSQVREWDTQYF. The CDR3 DNA follows: TGCGCCAGCAGCCAAGTTAGGGAATGGGATACGCAGTATTTT.

The chain links TRBV7-2 to TRBJ1-2, with 9 nucleotides matching TRBD1. Per the germline V gene, CDR1 is SGHTA and CDR2 is FQGNSA. The CDR3 is made up of 15 amino acids. The V and J ends lost 1 base and 8 bases, in that order; junction bases with no gene match: 8. The CDR3: CASSLVGTGKNGYTF. The CDR3 DNA follows: TGTGCCAGCAGCTTAGTGGGGACAGGGAAGAACGGCTACACCTTC.

The chain carries TRBV7-9 and TRBJ2-6, with a possible D match to TRBD1 (6 bases). Germline assignment: CDR1 SEHNR and CDR2 FQNEAQ (reference sequence). The CDR3 is made up of 16 amino acids. V was pared by 2 bases and J by 4 bases, with 12 bases between. CDR3 sequence (DNA): TGTGCCAGCAGCTTACTTTTGGGGGCAGGGGCCAACGTCCTGACTTTC. Its protein is CASSLLLGAGANVLTF.

As regards this clonotype: At one of its ends the junction is not consistent with the germline gene, which may arise from a read error. The chain couples TRBV6-2 or TRBV6-3 to TRBJ1-1, with 7 positions matching TRBD1. Germline loops: CDR1 MNHEY, CDR2 SVGEGT. The CDR3 loop spans 16 amino acids. The chain's CDR3 is CASSYQTGQSLTEPFF. Here the CDR3 DNA reads TGTGCCAGCAGTTACCAGACGGGACAGAGCCTCACTGAACCTTTCTTT.

About this clonotype itself: This may stem from a read error, because a much larger clone lies one nucleotide away. The V call is TRBV6-5, the J call TRBJ2-1, with 7 bases fitting TRBD1. Germline assignment: CDR1 MNHEY and CDR2 SVGAGI. The trim removed 6 bases at V and 5 bases at J, leaving 4 bases unmatched. The CDR3 is 13 amino acids. The CDR3 spells CASRRDSNNEQFF. The CDR3 DNA reads TGTGCCAGCAGACGGGACAGTAACAATGAGCAGTTCTTC.

A word on this clonotype: A read error is possible here, since a much larger clone lies one base away. The V gene is TRBV6-4, the J gene TRBJ2-5; possible D gene TRBD2, 6 bases. In germline, CDR1 is MRHNA, CDR2 SNTAGT. CDR3 length: 14 amino acids. Trimming shortened V by 6 bases and J by 11 bases, and 22 bases separated the two germline ends. The CDR3 protein is CASSRGTHSNEQYF. The CDR3, as DNA: TGTGCCAGCAGCCGCGGGACCCATAGCAATGAGCAGTACTTC.

J is TRBJ2-7 and V is TRBV12-5; 9 bases fit TRBD1. The CDR3 extends over 15 amino acids. The ends lost 0 bases at V and 7 bases at J; junction bases unmatched: 7. Germline CDR1 LGHNT, CDR2 FRNRAP. The chain's CDR3 is CASGLVTGGGNEQYF. CDR3 nucleotides: TGTGCTAGTGGTTTGGTTACAGGGGGCGGGAATGAGCAGTACTTC.